One sample yielded the 14 T cell receptor beta chains listed below, sequenced in a study of T cell repertoires in ileal Crohn's disease. Using immunoSEQ multiplex PCR, the repertoire was profiled, and TCRdb retains in-frame clones only, with some absent. This table has about 15,000 clones, 75% to 85% appearing once. The sequenced material came from ileal tissue. The source is an adult with Crohn's disease.

The rearrangement joins TRBV14 to TRBJ1-5; perhaps TRBD1 as D (5 bases). The CDR3 sequence is 18 residues long. Per the germline V gene, CDR1 is SGHDN and CDR2 is FVKESK. V shed 2 bases and J shed 0 bases, with 17 bases lying between them. This CDR3 reads CASSQRDSPPLSNQPQHF. CDR3 bases: TGTGCCAGCAGCCAACGAGACAGTCCTCCTCTTAGCAATCAGCCCCAGCATTTT.

This rearrangement joins TRBV7-2 to TRBJ2-1; 13 bases fit TRBD2. The CDR3 is made up of 15 amino acids. Trimming at V came to 4 bases and at J to 9 bases, leaving 6 bases not matched to a gene. CDR1 and CDR2 from the germline V gene are SGHTA and FQGNSA. The CDR3 loop reads CASSYRTSGSFEQFF. The CDR3 DNA reads TGTGCCAGCAGCTATCGGACTAGCGGGAGCTTTGAGCAGTTCTTC.

The rearrangement joins TRBV5-5 to TRBJ2-7, with TRBD2 matching 10 bases. The trim removed 3 bases at V and 6 bases at J, leaving 3 bases unmatched. Germline CDR1 reads SGHKS; CDR2 reads YYEKEE (reference sequence). This CDR3 comprises 13 residues. This CDR3 reads CASSWASGSEQYF. In nucleotides, the CDR3 is TGTGCCAGCAGCTGGGCTAGCGGGAGCGAGCAGTACTTC.

This chain connects TRBV6-1 to TRBJ1-2, with D uncertain. Germline CDR1 is MNHNS and CDR2 is SASEGT. Trimming stripped 1 base from V and 4 bases from J, with 13 bases between. The CDR3 extends over 15 amino acids. CDR3 in amino acids: CASSEGVGETYGYTF. The DNA of the CDR3 is TGTGCCAGCAGTGAAGGTGTGGGCGAGACCTATGGCTACACCTTC.

This rearrangement joins TRBV30 to TRBJ1-2; 8 bases are shared with TRBD1. V trimming: 1 base; J trimming: 6 bases; junction bases outside the gene matches: 4. The CDR3 has 13 residues. Germline loops: CDR1 GTSNPN, CDR2 SVGIG (reference sequence). In nucleotides, the CDR3 is TGTGCCTGGAGTGCAGGGGGCAAAAATGGCTACACCTTC. This sequence encodes CAWSAGGKNGYTF.

CDR3 sequence reads: CASSSKPTGELFF. The CDR3 DNA reads TGTGCCAGCAGCTCCAAGCCGACCGGGGAGCTGTTTTTT. The chain employs TRBV9 and TRBJ2-2; no reliable D call. The germline gives CDR1 SGDLS, CDR2 YYNGEE. This CDR3 region has 13 residues. V lost 4 bases and J 5 bases, leaving 9 bases between the germline ends.

The V gene is TRBV5-4, the J gene TRBJ1-2; 9 bases align to TRBD1. J gave up 5 bases and V 0 bases, and 5 bases lay outside the gene matches. The CDR3 has 15 amino acids. Germline V gene lookup returns CDR1 SGHNT and CDR2 YYREEE (reference sequence). The CDR3 here is CASSLDPGTGYGYTF. The CDR3 DNA reads TGTGCCAGCAGCTTGGATCCGGGGACAGGGTATGGCTACACCTTC.

The chain uses TRBV18 and TRBJ1-2; 9 bases are shared with TRBD1. V shed 1 base and J 3 bases; nucleotides not matched to a gene: 3. There are 15 residues in the CDR3. Germline V gene sequence: CDR1 KGHSH, CDR2 LQKENI. The CDR3 spells CASSPRRQGDYGYTF. Written as DNA, the CDR3 is TGTGCCAGCTCACCACGGCGACAGGGGGACTATGGCTACACCTTC.

This chain connects TRBV5-1 to TRBJ1-2, with 8 bases fitting TRBD1. CDR1 is SGHRS, CDR2 YFSETQ, per germline. The CDR3 contains 17 residues. V dropped 1 base and J dropped 0; count of bases not matched to a gene: 8. In DNA form, the CDR3 reads TGCGCCAGCAGCTTGATCGGAGGACAGGGAGCTAACTATGGCTACACCTTC. Amino acid sequence: CASSLIGGQGANYGYTF.

By share, this clone ranks as medium-sized. V usage is TRBV19 and J usage is TRBJ1-1; D unclear. The germline CDR1 and CDR2 sequences are LNHDA and SQIVND (reference sequence). Trimming removed 1 base from V and 6 bases from J, with 3 bases in between. CDR3 length: 11 amino acids. The CDR3 bases are TGTGCCAGTAGTATAGGCGCTGAAGCTTTCTTT. Its translation: CASSIGAEAFF.

A note on this clone: No conserved phenylalanine or tryptophan is present at the end of the CDR3, so a read error is the likely explanation. No DNA is shown, since the ends of the CDR3 on it are uncertain; the CDR3 is the one TCRdb lists. The rearrangement links TRBV5-4 to TRBJ2-3; the DNA was not used to check the table's D call, TRBD1. Looked up from germline, CDR1 is SGHNT and CDR2 is YYREEE (reference sequence). The CDR3 has 12 residues if both end residues are counted. CDR3 in amino acids: CASSLEKGVGAL.

This clone appeared a single time. This chain links TRBV2 with TRBJ1-5, with 8 bases identical to TRBD1. This CDR3 is 14 amino acids long. The J segment lost 5 bases and the V segment lost 6 bases, leaving 6 bases of the junction unmatched. Germline CDR1 and CDR2: SNHLY and FYNNEI. CDR3 in DNA: TGTGCCAGCAGCAGACAGGGGTTCGATCAGCCCCAGCATTTT. Translated: CASSRQGFDQPQHF. Complete variable domain (other parts from reference TRBV2 and TRBJ1-5): EPEVTQTPSHQVTQMGQEVILRCVPISNHLYFYWYRQILGQKVEFLVSFYNNEISEKSEIFDDQFSVERPDGSNFTLKIRSTKLEDSAMYFCASSRQGFDQPQHFGDGTRLSIL.

The rearrangement joins TRBV11-1 to TRBJ2-3; maybe TRBD1 (6 bases). With 7 bases removed from V and 2 bases from J, the gap between germline ends came to 13 bases. Germline loops: CDR1 SGHAT, CDR2 FQDESV (reference sequence). The CDR3 spans 14 residues. CDR3 nucleotide sequence: TGTGCCAGCACCGGACAGCGGTCCACAGATACGCAGTATTTT. Amino acids: CASTGQRSTDTQYF.

The chain has TRBV4-2 and TRBJ2-1; TRBD2 agrees at 13 bases. V lost 4 bases to trimming and J lost 8 bases; unmatched junction nucleotides: 5. Looked up from germline, CDR1 is LGHNA and CDR2 is YNFKEQ. This CDR3 region has 15 residues. The CDR3 DNA is TGTGCCAGCAGCCCACTAGCGGGGGGGTCGGATGAGCAGTTCTTC. Its protein product is CASSPLAGGSDEQFF.